These 8 T cell receptor beta chains were sequenced from one sample in a study of T cells in Graves' hyperthyroidism and ophthalmopathy (dated by TCRdb to about 2019). Libraries were built with multiplex PCR. The instrument given in TCRdb is Illumina HiSeq 2000. The TCR beta CDR3 regions were amplified from the RNA transcripts. For the first round of RT-PCR on the TCR CDR3, the HTBI primer set was used together with the Qiagen OneStep RT-PCR kit. The public reads were reprocessed in TCRdb via fastp at Q25 and MiXCR, keeping in-frame beta chains. Rows are unified per CDR3 protein, each entry keeping the most common DNA and genes. Here the sample has a few hundred thousand distinct CDR3 sequences; 15% to 19% occur a single time. Under 8% of the sample comes from the top ten. The material sequenced was blood. The receptors shown here come from a woman younger than 45 with Graves' hyperthyroidism.

The chain couples TRBV28 to TRBJ2-2; D possibly corresponds to TRBD2 (5 bases). Trimming pared 4 bases from V and 5 bases from J, leaving 17 bases between. CDR1 MDHEN and CDR2 SYDVKM come from the germline V gene. The CDR3 is 16 amino acids. The CDR3 sequence is CASSSRLRRITGELFF. CDR3 DNA sequence: TGTGCCAGCAGTTCCCGACTACGGCGGATAACCGGGGAGCTGTTTTTT. Full variable domain (missing parts from reference TRBV28 and TRBJ2-2): DVKVTQSSRYLVKRTGEKVFLECVQDMDHENMFWYRQDPGLGLRLIYFSYDVKMKEKGDIPEGYSVSREKKERFSLILESASTNQTSMYLCASSSRLRRITGELFFGEGSRLTVL.

This clonotype has ten or more counts. The V gene is TRBV7-9, the J gene TRBJ1-5; TRBD1 aligns across 7 bases. Germline assignment: CDR1 SEHNR and CDR2 FQNEAQ (reference sequence). The CDR3 covers 18 residues. V was clipped by 5 bases and J by 1 base; unmatched bases: 14. CDR3 loop: CASSRSSTGAGSNQPQHF. In nucleotides, the CDR3 is TGTGCCAGCAGCCGTTCTTCTACAGGGGCAGGAAGCAATCAGCCCCAGCATTTT.

Note on this clonotype: A much larger clonotype is one base distant, so this may be a read error. The chain employs TRBV7-9 and TRBJ2-2; D possibly corresponds to TRBD2 (6 bases). In germline, CDR1 is SEHNR, CDR2 FQNEAQ (reference sequence). The CDR3 extends over 15 amino acids. CDR3 coding DNA: TGTGCCAGCAGTGAGGAGACCGCGGACACCGGGGGGCTGTTTTTT. It translates to CASSEETADTGGLFF.

This clonotype showed up just once. This chain connects TRBV15 to TRBJ1-3, with D possibly TRBD1 on 5 matching bases. This CDR3 is built from 14 residues. Germline V lookup: CDR1 LNHNV, CDR2 YYDKDF (reference sequence). V shed 0 bases and J shed 3 bases, with 6 bases lying between them. The chain's CDR3 is CATSRDRVGNTIYF. CDR3 nucleotide sequence: TGTGCCACCAGCAGAGACAGGGTTGGAAACACCATATATTTT.

The rearrangement links TRBV20-1 to TRBJ1-5, with 9 nucleotides matching TRBD1. Germline V CDR1 and CDR2: DFQATT, SNEGSKA (reference sequence). This CDR3 has 15 residues. Germline trimming cut 5 bases from V and 2 bases from J; bases unmatched to any gene: 7. Here the CDR3 DNA reads TGCAGTGCTGACAGGGGGGGAGGGGGCAATCAGCCCCAGCATTTT. Protein: CSADRGGGGNQPQHF.

On this clonotype: An end of the junction does not agree with germline; a read error may underlie this. The rearrangement joins TRBV5-1 to TRBJ2-7; D is unclear. The CDR3 loop spans 15 amino acids. The V gene's germline CDR1 is SGHRS and CDR2 YFSETQ. CDR3 region: CASSRVPGFFYEQYF. The CDR3 DNA reads as TGTGCCAGCAGCCGTGTTCCGGGTTTTTTCTACGAGCAGTACTTC.

This clonotype occurred many times. The rearrangement uses TRBV12-3 or TRBV12-4 and TRBJ1-1; 10 positions agree with TRBD1. Trimming at V came to 6 bases and at J to 4 bases, leaving 11 bases not matched to a gene. CDR3 length: 16 residues. CDR3 nucleotides: TGTGCCAGCAGAAGAGGGGTCGGGACAGGGGCCACTGAAGCTTTCTTT. This translates into CASRRGVGTGATEAFF.

The chain links TRBV5-1 to TRBJ1-1; TRBD1 aligns across 10 bases. The V segment lost 7 bases and the J segment 3 bases; nucleotides outside the gene matches: 9. Germline assignment: CDR1 SGHRS and CDR2 YFSETQ. This CDR3 is 15 amino acids long. This CDR3 is CASALGTGVYTEAFF. CDR3 nucleotides: TGCGCCAGCGCCCTTGGGACAGGGGTATACACTGAAGCTTTCTTT.